This entry is about one T cell receptor beta chain. Its antigen is currently unknown. The Oncomine TCR Beta short-read assay was applied to DNA of cultured CD4+ T cells. Genomic DNA was isolated from cultured CD4+ T cells. TCRdb reprocessed the PCR reads with MiXCR, giving one entry per CDR3 protein. The sample lists 4,000 to 5,000 distinct CDR3 sequences, approximately 64% occurring once. V gave up 0 bases and J gave up 2 bases; unmatched junction bases: 9. There are 17 residues in the CDR3. CDR1 SGHNT and CDR2 YYREEE come from the germline V gene (reference sequence). The data originate from a study of vaccination and CD4 T cells after COVID-19. Specified treatment: approximately 11-day PBMC culture with coronavirus spike peptide pools or control peptides (ViraFEST assay). One should note that the unexposed donor's CD4+ T cells were collected before the COVID-19 pandemic (2011-2018). Negative selection separated CD4+ T cells from 10-day cultures.

The sequenced sample was CD4+ T cells from blood, cultured in vitro. This clonotype originated in a human donor in good health. The chain couples TRBV5-4 to TRBJ2-3; 7 bases are shared with TRBD2. CDR3 region: CASSLVGRAGNTDTQYF. The CDR3 region has the DNA TGTGCCAGCAGCTTGGTTGGTCGAGCGGGAAACACAGATACGCAGTATTTT.